This T cell receptor (beta chain) was profiled in a study of CD8 T cells in Susac syndrome. Turning to the study itself: Treatment at blood withdrawal was none, corticosteroids, or intravenous immunoglobulin alone in Susac syndrome patients.

This clonotype was seen only once. TEMRA cells were FACS-enriched, unlike CD8+ and CD4+ T cells, which were negatively isolated. An input of roughly 0.45 to 1 ug of RNA was subjected to reverse transcription using random hexamers. By means of immunoSEQ multiplex PCR, TCR beta CDR3 spanning 54 Vbeta and 13 Jbeta underwent amplification. TCRdb reprocessed the immunoSEQ multiplex PCR reads with MiXCR, giving one entry per CDR3 protein. The profile covers 170,000 or so distinct CDR3 sequences, with 95% to 96% appearing a single time and about 0.12% taken by the ten largest. The receptor's source is a human donor with Susac syndrome. The source material was CD4+ T cells from PBMCs.

The DNA for the CDR3 is TGCAGCGTTTTCCTCAGGACTAGCGGGAGTCATGGCACAGATACGCAGTATTTT. Translating it yields CSVFLRTSGSHGTDTQYF. This chain joins TRBV29-1 and TRBJ2-3, with 13 positions matching TRBD2. There are 18 residues in the CDR3. Per germline, CDR1 SQVTM and CDR2 ANQGSEA. Germline trimming cut 5 bases from V and 1 base from J; bases unmatched to any gene: 12.